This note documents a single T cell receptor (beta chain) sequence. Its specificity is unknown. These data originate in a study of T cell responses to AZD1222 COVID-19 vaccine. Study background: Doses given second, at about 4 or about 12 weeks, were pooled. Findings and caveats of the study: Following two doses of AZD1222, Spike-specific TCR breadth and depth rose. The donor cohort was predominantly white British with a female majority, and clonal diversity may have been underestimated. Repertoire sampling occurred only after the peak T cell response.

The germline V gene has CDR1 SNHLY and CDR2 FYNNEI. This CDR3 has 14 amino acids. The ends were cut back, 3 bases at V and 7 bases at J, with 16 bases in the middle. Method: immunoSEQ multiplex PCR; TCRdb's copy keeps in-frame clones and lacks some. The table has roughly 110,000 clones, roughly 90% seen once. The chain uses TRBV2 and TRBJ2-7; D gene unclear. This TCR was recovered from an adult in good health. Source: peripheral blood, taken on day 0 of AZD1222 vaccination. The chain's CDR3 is CASSDSLGKGEQYF. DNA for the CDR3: TGTGCCAGCAGTGACTCCCTTGGGAAAGGTGAGCAGTACTTC.